This T cell receptor (beta chain) was recorded in a study of blood T cell repertoires in COVID-19. Trimming stripped 1 base from V and 9 bases from J, with 13 bases between. The CDR3 contains 13 residues. Germline values: CDR1 SGHNT, CDR2 YYREEE (reference sequence). The repertoire was sequenced with immunoSEQ multiplex PCR; TCRdb's copy has only in-frame clones and lacks some. This table holds tens of thousands of clones, roughly 85% found once. The sequence came from a man in his 60s with acute or convalescent COVID-19. Sequences were obtained from peripheral blood. The chain links TRBV5-4 to TRBJ1-1, with D possibly TRBD1 on 6 matching bases. CDR3 in amino acids: CASSLPGEFKAFF. The CDR3 bases are TGTGCCAGCAGCTTGCCAGGGGAGTTCAAAGCTTTCTTT.